This passage covers 17 T cell receptor beta chains from one sample sequenced in a study of long-term antiretroviral therapy in people with HIV. The assay used was immunoSEQ (version v3.0), run at survey level. Sequencing was performed with immunoSEQ multiplex PCR; in TCRdb, only in-frame clones are kept and a portion is missing. The sample holds about 25,000 clones, around 86% seen once. Source: unsorted PBMCs, taken 1.9 years after starting antiretroviral therapy. The receptors derive from a woman in her thirties with HIV.

The chain joins TRBV2 to TRBJ2-7; 8 positions match TRBD1. V trimming: 7 bases; J trimming: 5 bases; junction bases outside the gene matches: 7. CDR3 length equals 13 residues. Per the germline V gene, CDR1 is SNHLY and CDR2 is FYNNEI. The CDR3 nucleotides are TGTGCCAGCATCTATCAGGGGGCGGACGAGCAGTACTTC. Its protein product is CASIYQGADEQYF.

This chain joins TRBV4-1 and TRBJ2-3, with a possible D match to TRBD2 (6 bases). Trimming took off 5 bases at V and 5 bases at J, with 11 bases between the two ends. Germline-derived CDR1 and CDR2 are MGHRA and YSYEKL. CDR3 length: 13 residues. The CDR3 nucleotides are TGCGCCAGCAGCGGGGGGTTACAAGATACGCAGTATTTT. This codes for CASSGGLQDTQYF.

The DNA of the CDR3 is TGTGCCAGCAGCCCTACCTTTCCGGGCTCCACCGGGGAGCTGTTTTTT. It encodes CASSPTFPGSTGELFF. The genes are TRBV11-1 and TRBJ2-2; unclear D gene. V lost 5 bases and J lost 4, with 17 bases in between. The CDR3 contains 16 residues. CDR1 SGHAT and CDR2 FQDESV come from the germline V gene (reference sequence). The full variable domain, completed using reference TRBV11-1 and TRBJ2-2, is EAEVAQSPRYKITEKSQAVAFWCDPISGHATLYWYRQILGQGPELLVQFQDESVVDDSQLPKDRFSAERLKGVDSTLKIQPAELGDSAMYLCASSPTFPGSTGELFFGEGSRLTVL.

The chain recombines TRBV2 with TRBJ1-4; 7 positions agree with TRBD1. Germline CDR1 and CDR2: SNHLY and FYNNEI. The V and J ends lost 6 bases and 10 bases, in that order; junction bases with no gene match: 11. This CDR3 is 14 amino acids long. CDR3 DNA: TGTGCCAGCAGCCCCGACAGGGTTGGCGGAAAACTGTTTTTT. Its protein is CASSPDRVGGKLFF. Variable domain in full (rest from reference TRBV2 and TRBJ1-4): EPEVTQTPSHQVTQMGQEVILRCVPISNHLYFYWYRQILGQKVEFLVSFYNNEISEKSEIFDDQFSVERPDGSNFTLKIRSTKLEDSAMYFCASSPDRVGGKLFFGSGTQLSVL.

This chain connects TRBV5-1 to TRBJ1-1; TRBD1 matches 7 bases. CDR3 length: 16 amino acids. Germline assignment: CDR1 SGHRS and CDR2 YFSETQ. V lost 4 bases to trimming and J lost 1 base; unmatched junction nucleotides: 10. This CDR3 is CASSPQGPPSNTEAFF. The DNA for the CDR3 is TGCGCCAGCAGCCCACAGGGGCCCCCATCGAACACTGAAGCTTTCTTT.

V is TRBV6-6 and J is TRBJ1-4; TRBD1 matches 8 bases. Germline CDR1 is MNHNY and CDR2 is SVGAGI (reference sequence). This CDR3 is built from 14 residues. Trimming took 5 bases from V and 7 from J; bases not matched to a gene: 6. This chain's CDR3 is CASSLGRGLEKLFF. CDR3 bases: TGTGCCAGCAGTCTGGGCAGGGGGCTTGAAAAACTGTTTTTT.

The J gene is TRBJ1-2, the V gene TRBV7-9, with a possible D match to TRBD1 (5 bases). The CDR3 has 18 residues. Germline V CDR1 and CDR2: SEHNR, FQNEAQ (reference sequence). V was clipped by 5 bases and J by 3 bases, with 25 bases between them. CDR3 loop: CASSPGTAPPSSDYGYTF. CDR3 nucleotides: TGTGCCAGCAGCCCAGGGACGGCGCCGCCCAGTAGTGACTATGGCTACACCTTC.

This chain links TRBV7-2 with TRBJ2-1; 11 bases line up with TRBD2. CDR1 SGHTA and CDR2 FQGNSA come from the germline V gene. With V trimmed by 4 bases and J by 0 bases, 8 bases remained unmatched. The CDR3 contains 18 residues. In DNA form, the CDR3 reads TGTGCCAGCAGCTATCTAGCGGGGGGCCCTCTCTCCTACAATGAGCAGTTCTTC. Protein: CASSYLAGGPLSYNEQFF.

The chain has TRBV10-2 and TRBJ2-3, with 12 bases matching TRBD2. This CDR3 is built from 16 residues. Per germline, CDR1 WSHSY and CDR2 SAAADI. V shed 7 bases, J shed 2 bases, and the junction held 7 bases outside the gene matches. CDR3 in amino acids: CASMPLAGGYTDTQYF. CDR3 nucleotides: TGCGCCAGCATGCCACTAGCGGGGGGCTACACAGATACGCAGTATTTT.

The J gene is TRBJ2-7, the V gene TRBV14; 8 nucleotides align to TRBD1. CDR3 size: 14 residues. V shed 0 bases and J 6 bases; nucleotides not matched to a gene: 4. Germline assignment: CDR1 SGHDN and CDR2 FVKESK. The chain's CDR3 is CASSQDRTGIEQYF. The CDR3 DNA reads as TGTGCCAGCAGCCAAGATAGGACAGGGATCGAGCAGTACTTC.

Concerning this clone itself: An end of the junction does not agree with germline; a read error may underlie this. The rearrangement joins TRBV7-9 to TRBJ1-6; D perhaps matches TRBD1 (5 bases). Per the germline V gene, CDR1 is SEHNR and CDR2 is FQNEAQ (reference sequence). This CDR3 spans 12 amino acids. The CDR3, as DNA: TGTGTCAGCTCCAAAGGGGATTCACCCCTCCACTTT. Protein: CVSSKGDSPLHF.

There are a few counts of this clone. This rearrangement joins TRBV6-5 to TRBJ1-5; D is unclear. V shed 2 bases and J shed 0 bases, with 2 bases lying between them. Germline values: CDR1 MNHEY, CDR2 SVGAGI. CDR3 length: 13 residues. CDR3 residues: CASSYNSNQPQHF. In DNA, the CDR3 is TGTGCCAGCAGTTACAATAGCAATCAGCCCCAGCATTTT.

This rearrangement joins TRBV13 to TRBJ2-1; D not resolved. Germline V gene data show CDR1 as PRHDT and CDR2 as FYEKMQ (reference sequence). V was shortened by 5 bases and J by 6 bases, with 14 bases between the two germline ends. The CDR3 spans 14 residues. Here the CDR3 DNA reads TGTGCCAGCAGCCCCAGTCGGTTCTCCAATGAGCAGTTCTTC. Its protein is CASSPSRFSNEQFF.

The J gene is TRBJ1-1, the V gene TRBV5-6; possibly TRBD1 for D (5 bases). The germline V gene has CDR1 SGHDT and CDR2 YYEEEE. The CDR3 spans 14 residues. V lost 1 base, J lost 2 bases, and 9 bases lay in between. CDR3 in amino acids: CASSLWGGNTEAFF. In DNA, the CDR3 is TGTGCCAGCAGCTTGTGGGGGGGAAACACTGAAGCTTTCTTT.

V usage is TRBV11-2 and J usage is TRBJ2-7; D may be TRBD1 (5 bases). There are 14 residues in the CDR3. In germline, CDR1 is SGHAT, CDR2 FQNNGV. The V end lost 3 bases, the J end lost 2 bases, and 11 bases lay between the germline ends. This CDR3 is CASSFSDRTYEQYV. The CDR3 DNA reads TGTGCCAGCAGCTTCTCTGACAGAACCTACGAGCAGTACGTC.

This chain joins TRBV13 and TRBJ2-1, with 8 bases identical to TRBD2. Germline values: CDR1 PRHDT, CDR2 FYEKMQ (reference sequence). V shed 0 bases, J shed 4 bases, and the junction held 8 bases outside the gene matches. The CDR3 runs 17 residues. CDR3 sequence reads: CASSLGVGGAAYNEQFF. As DNA, the CDR3 is TGTGCCAGCAGCTTAGGAGTCGGGGGGGCCGCATACAATGAGCAGTTCTTC.

V and J are TRBV9 and TRBJ2-3; TRBD2 aligns across 8 bases. Germline V gives CDR1 SGDLS, CDR2 YYNGEE. J was trimmed by 0 bases and V by 0 bases; bases with no gene match: 0. The CDR3 length is 15 residues. The CDR3 DNA reads as TGTGCCAGCAGCGTAGTAGCGGGGAGCACAGATACGCAGTATTTT. Its translation is CASSVVAGSTDTQYF.